A selection of T cell receptor beta chains follows, all from one sample in a study of glioma-infiltrating T cells after dendritic cell vaccination. Sequencing was performed with immunoSEQ multiplex PCR; in TCRdb, only in-frame clones are kept and a portion is missing. Here the sample spans 50,000 to 80,000 clones, around four fifths being singletons. The starting material was blood, obtained before dendritic cell vaccination. These receptors originate from a human donor with glioblastoma. Both conserved end residues are part of each CDR3. D genes are given only for firm matches. The size of a clone is reported for some rows only, either as once, few or many, or as a class for expanded clones.

D gene	J gene	clone size	V gene	CDR3 protein	CDR3 DNA
.	TRBJ1-2	.	TRBV27	CASSLLRSGGYTF	TGTGCCAGCAGCCTCCTGCGCAGCGGGGGCTACACCTTC
TRBD1	TRBJ2-2	.	TRBV11-2	CASDRGLNTGELFF	TGTGCCAGCGACAGGGGGCTGAACACCGGGGAGCTGTTTTTT
.	TRBJ2-1	.	TRBV4-2	CASSPVWQVVTNEQFF	TGTGCCAGCAGCCCCGTCTGGCAGGTTGTCACCAATGAGCAGTTCTTC
TRBD1	TRBJ2-7	.	TRBV6-1	CASSLTGDRGYEQYF	TGTGCCAGCAGTCTAACAGGGGATAGAGGCTACGAGCAGTACTTC
.	TRBJ2-5	.	TRBV30	CAWSQGHRVETQYF	TGTGCCTGGAGCCAGGGGCATAGAGTGGAGACCCAGTACTTC
TRBD2	TRBJ2-5	few	TRBV9	CASSVGASGGAWETQYF	TGTGCCAGCAGCGTAGGAGCTAGCGGGGGGGCTTGGGAGACCCAGTACTTC
.	TRBJ1-6	.	TRBV5-1	CASSLERASPLHF	TGCGCCAGCAGCTTAGAGAGGGCTTCACCCCTCCACTTT
.	TRBJ2-1	.	TRBV10-3	CAISEDGQFEQFF	TGTGCCATCAGTGAGGACGGACAGTTTGAGCAGTTCTTC
.	TRBJ1-5	.	TRBV2	CASSGGGRQPQHF	TGTGCCAGCAGTGGGGGGGGGCGTCAGCCCCAGCATTTT
.	TRBJ1-4	.	TRBV5-5	CASSLGGNNEKLFF	TGTGCCAGCAGCTTGGGAGGCAACAATGAAAAACTGTTTTTT
TRBD1	TRBJ1-5	.	TRBV28	CASSFLDRDNQPQHF	TGTGCCAGCAGTTTTCTGGACAGGGACAATCAGCCCCAGCATTTT
.	TRBJ1-1	.	TRBV18	CASSPLAGYFEAFF	TGTGCCAGCTCACCACTTGCGGGGTATTTTGAAGCTTTCTTT
TRBD1	TRBJ2-5	.	TRBV7-9	CASSRTGGAFGETQYF	TGTGCCAGCAGCCGCACAGGGGGCGCGTTCGGAGAGACCCAGTACTTC
TRBD2	TRBJ2-2	.	TRBV6-5	CASSSLAGGGGELFF	TGTGCCAGCAGCTCATTAGCGGGGGGTGGCGGGGAGCTGTTTTTT
.	TRBJ2-5	.	TRBV7-8	CASSIRVVRETQYF	TGTGCCAGCAGCATCAGGGTCGTGCGGGAGACCCAGTACTTC
.	TRBJ2-2	.	TRBV7-6	CASSFLVAGSGELFF	TGTGCCAGCAGCTTTTTAGTAGCAGGGTCCGGGGAGCTGTTTTTT
.	TRBJ1-5	.	TRBV10-2	CASTVGGGNQPQHF	TGCGCCAGCACTGTGGGGGGGGGCAATCAGCCCCAGCATTTT
.	TRBJ1-2	.	TRBV6-6	CASSYSVRSGYTF	TGTGCCAGCAGTTACTCGGTTAGGAGTGGCTACACCTTC
.	TRBJ2-5	once	TRBV5-4	CASSRGPVETQYF	TGTGCCAGCAGCAGGGGCCCCGTGGAGACCCAGTACTTC
TRBD1	TRBJ2-2	.	TRBV7-2	CASSSSGTGNTGELFF	TGTGCCAGCAGCTCCTCCGGGACAGGGAACACCGGGGAGCTGTTTTTT
.	TRBJ1-1	once	TRBV2	CASSDAGVANTEAFF	TGTGCCAGCAGTGATGCCGGGGTGGCGAACACTGAAGCTTTCTTT
TRBD1	TRBJ1-2	few	TRBV12-5	CASGLITGGAGGYTF	TGTGCTAGTGGTTTGATAACAGGGGGCGCAGGTGGCTACACCTTC
.	TRBJ1-6	.	TRBV4-1	CASSPTERGSPLHF	TGCGCCAGCAGCCCTACAGAAAGGGGTTCACCCCTCCACTTT
TRBD1	TRBJ1-6	.	TRBV7-9	CASSPGQGGNSPLHF	TGTGCCAGCAGCCCGGGACAGGGTGGCAATTCACCCCTCCACTTT
TRBD1	TRBJ2-7	.	TRBV5-8	CASSLSGTGLHEQYF	TGTGCCAGCAGCTTGTCTGGGACAGGCCTTCACGAGCAGTACTTC
TRBD1	TRBJ1-2	once	TRBV28	CASRLSHTGVGYTF	TGTGCCAGCAGGCTATCCCACACAGGGGTTGGCTACACCTTC
.	TRBJ2-1	few	TRBV5-6	CASSLSFFRGTPYNEQFF	TGTGCCAGCAGCTTGAGTTTTTTTCGGGGTACCCCCTACAATGAGCAGTTCTTC
.	TRBJ1-1	.	TRBV6-1	CAISPGRFGTEAFF	TGTGCCATCTCCCCGGGGAGGTTTGGCACTGAAGCTTTCTTT
TRBD1	TRBJ1-3	once	TRBV28	CASNTWGDRFPFGNTIYF	TGTGCCAGCAACACGTGGGGGGACAGGTTCCCCTTTGGAAACACCATATATTTT
.	TRBJ1-1	.	TRBV18	CASSPQRLRDTEAFF	TGTGCCAGCTCACCACAAAGGTTGAGGGACACTGAAGCTTTCTTT
TRBD1	TRBJ1-4	.	TRBV7-2	CASSFGDRVNEKLFF	TGTGCCAGCAGCTTCGGGGACAGGGTAAATGAAAAACTGTTTTTT
TRBD2	TRBJ2-3	.	TRBV7-2	CASSPRVAGGADTQYF	TGTGCCAGCAGCCCGAGGGTAGCGGGGGGGGCAGATACGCAGTATTTT
.	TRBJ1-1	.	TRBV6-1	CASHPSGLNTEAFF	TGTGCCTCACACCCTTCGGGGTTGAACACTGAAGCTTTCTTT
.	TRBJ1-4	few	TRBV10-3	CAISDQPGQHEKLFF	TGTGCCATCAGTGATCAACCGGGTCAACATGAAAAACTGTTTTTT
TRBD2	TRBJ2-7	.	TRBV7-2	CASSLAASGGAMTYEQYF	TGTGCCAGCAGCTTAGCCGCGTCGGGGGGGGCAATGACCTACGAGCAGTACTTC